A single sample is the source of the 28 T cell receptor beta chains below, sequenced in a study of Ad26.COV2.S vaccination and SARS-CoV-2 variants (dated by TCRdb to the early 2020s). This specimen's treatment or condition label, interpreted: some 20 received Ad26.COV2.S at low or high dose, single or two shots; 5 received placebo; per-sample allocation not given. For vaccine and placebo recipients, the sequenced repertoires came from samples collected on day 63 after the first injection. To prepare the library, the immunoSEQ multiplex PCR assay was applied. The immuneACCESS repertoire file appears here via TCRdb, limited to in-frame rearrangements. These files lack a portion of the clones; in checked studies, under half of the deficit traces to unresolved V genes, and the cause of the others is not known. The sample records some 340,000 clones, around four fifths of which are singletons. 2% to 2.5% of the sample lies in the top ten.

The specimen comprised peripheral blood, sampled in a trial of Ad26.COV2.S vaccine versus placebo. The source is a person between 18 and 65 years old who received the Ad26.COV2.S COVID-19 vaccine or a placebo.

The chain uses TRBV2 and TRBJ1-5; unclear D gene. The CDR3 runs 11 residues. V was shortened by 10 bases and J by 12 bases, with 16 bases between the two germline ends. Germline-derived CDR1 and CDR2 are SNHLY and FYNNEI. CDR3 sequence (DNA): TGTGCCACCAAAAACTCGTCTGACCAGCATTTT. This translates into CATKNSSDQHF. The full variable domain, in which reference TRBV2 and TRBJ1-5 provide the parts outside the CDR3, is EPEVTQTPSHQVTQMGQEVILRCVPISNHLYFYWYRQILGQKVEFLVSFYNNEISEKSEIFDDQFSVERPDGSNFTLKIRSTKLEDSAMYFCATKNSSDQHFGDGTRLSIL.

The chain uses TRBV29-1 and TRBJ2-1; 7 positions match TRBD1. Per the germline V gene, CDR1 is SQVTM and CDR2 is ANQGSEA. V lost 7 bases to trimming and J lost 7 bases; unmatched junction nucleotides: 10. CDR3 length: 13 residues. The CDR3 DNA reads as TGCAGCGGTTCGGACAGGAACTTGAATGAGCAGTTCTTC. Its translation: CSGSDRNLNEQFF.

This rearrangement joins TRBV20-1 to TRBJ2-7; 9 bases match TRBD1. Germline values: CDR1 DFQATT, CDR2 SNEGSKA (reference sequence). V lost 3 bases and J lost 6; bases outside the gene matches: 3. The CDR3 totals 12 residues. CDR3 sequence: CSASDRGTEQYF. CDR3 coding DNA: TGCAGTGCTAGTGACAGGGGGACCGAGCAGTACTTC.

This clone was detected once. The CDR3 DNA reads TGTGCCAGCAGTTTAAAGCCTTTTTCGAACACTGAAGCTTTCTTT. This gives the protein CASSLKPFSNTEAFF. The gene calls are TRBV27 and TRBJ1-1; unclear D gene. Germline CDR1 and CDR2: MNHEY and SMNVEV (reference sequence). V gave up 2 bases and J gave up 1 base, with 11 bases separating them. The CDR3 runs to 15 residues.

This clone was seen repeatedly, ten times or more. This rearrangement joins TRBV5-4 to TRBJ2-3; 8 bases fit TRBD1. J gave up 6 bases and V 3 bases, and 9 bases lay outside the gene matches. From germline, CDR1 is SGHNT and CDR2 YYREEE (reference sequence). The CDR3 sequence is 15 residues long. The CDR3 protein is CASSYPDRVTDTQYF. In DNA form, the CDR3 reads TGTGCCAGCAGCTACCCGGACAGGGTCACGGATACGCAGTATTTT.

This sequence joins TRBV24-1 and TRBJ2-5; maybe TRBD2 (5 bases). V was shortened by 3 bases and J by 5 bases, with 18 bases between the two germline ends. Germline loops: CDR1 KGHDR, CDR2 SFDVKD. There are 16 residues in the CDR3. The CDR3 DNA is TGTGCCACCAGTGATCCAAGGACTGACCTTCTGGAGACCCAGTACTTC. Its translation is CATSDPRTDLLETQYF.

The chain combines TRBV15 with TRBJ2-7, with D unclear. CDR3 length: 13 residues. CDR1 and CDR2 (germline): LNHNV, YYDKDF (reference sequence). V was clipped by 0 bases and J by 4 bases, with 7 bases between them. CDR3 loop: CATSRDQDYEQYF. As DNA, the CDR3 is TGTGCCACCAGCAGAGATCAAGATTACGAGCAGTACTTC.

The chain joins TRBV24-1 to TRBJ2-2; possible D gene TRBD1, 6 bases. Germline assignment: CDR1 KGHDR and CDR2 SFDVKD. The V end lost 9 bases, the J end lost 2 bases, and 12 bases lay between the germline ends. The CDR3 covers 14 residues. CDR3 nucleotides: TGTGCCACCCAGGGCAGGGGCAACACCGGGGAGCTGTTTTTT. It yields the protein CATQGRGNTGELFF.

The chain couples TRBV19 to TRBJ1-1; TRBD1 is a possible D gene (5 bases). The V gene's germline CDR1 is LNHDA and CDR2 SQIVND (reference sequence). With 5 bases removed from V and 3 bases from J, the gap between germline ends came to 10 bases. There are 13 residues in the CDR3. The CDR3 bases are TGTGCCAGTAGTCACAGGACCGACACTGAAGCTTTCTTT. As protein: CASSHRTDTEAFF.

The chain employs TRBV10-3 and TRBJ2-3; 9 bases align to TRBD2. Germline V CDR1 and CDR2: ENHRY, SYGVKD. The CDR3 has 14 residues. The ends lost 4 bases at V and 4 bases at J; junction bases unmatched: 3. This CDR3 reads CAISGGGASDTQYF. For the CDR3, the DNA is TGTGCCATCAGTGGCGGGGGGGCCTCAGATACGCAGTATTTT.

The CDR3 region has the DNA TGTGCCAGCAGCTTGGGACGGGGGGGATATCAGCCCCAGCATTTT. Its translation is CASSLGRGGYQPQHF. The chain is built from TRBV5-5 and TRBJ1-5; TRBD1 might be the D (5 bases). The CDR3 runs to 15 residues. V dropped 0 bases and J dropped 5 bases, with 12 bases sitting between them. The germline gives CDR1 SGHKS, CDR2 YYEKEE (reference sequence).

This sequence joins TRBV7-8 and TRBJ1-5; 7 bases are shared with TRBD1. Unmatched junction bases numbered 7, after V lost 5 bases and J lost 0 bases. CDR1 and CDR2 from the germline V gene are SGHVS and FQNEAQ. The CDR3 runs 16 residues. In DNA, the CDR3 is TGTGCCAGCAGCCCCTTCGGACAGGTTAGCAATCAGCCCCAGCATTTT. Translating it yields CASSPFGQVSNQPQHF. Complete variable domain (other parts from reference TRBV7-8 and TRBJ1-5): GAGVSQSPRYKVAKRGQDVALRCDPISGHVSLFWYQQALGQGPEFLTYFQNEAQLDKSGLPSDRFFAERPEGSVSTLKIQRTQQEDSAVYLCASSPFGQVSNQPQHFGDGTRLSIL.

There are a few counts of this clone. The chain recombines TRBV5-3 with TRBJ1-3; 9 bases are a match to TRBD1. TRBV5-3 is treated as an ORF (open reading frame) with a function not yet certain. The junction had 1 base not matched to a gene; V was cut back by 8 bases and J by 1 base. CDR3 length equals 13 residues. This chain's CDR3 is CARGTGSGNTIYF. In nucleotides, the CDR3 is TGTGCCAGGGGGACAGGGTCTGGAAACACCATATATTTT.

The rearrangement uses TRBV7-3 and TRBJ1-6; 10 bases fit TRBD1. V was clipped by 6 bases and J by 6 bases; unmatched bases: 5. Germline V lookup: CDR1 SGHTA, CDR2 FQGTGA. This CDR3 is built from 15 residues. The CDR3 region is CASSGTGVSNSPLHF. CDR3 nucleotide sequence: TGTGCCAGCAGTGGGACAGGGGTGTCTAATTCACCCCTCCACTTT.

The chain is built from TRBV9 and TRBJ2-1, with TRBD2 matching over 9 bases. The V gene's germline CDR1 is SGDLS and CDR2 YYNGEE. Trimming cost V 0 bases and J 1 base; bases outside gene matches: 5. This CDR3 is 17 amino acids long. The CDR3 DNA reads as TGTGCCAGCAGCGTAGGGGCTAGCGGGGTTTCCTACAATGAGCAGTTCTTC. Translating it yields CASSVGASGVSYNEQFF.

The chain carries TRBV5-6 and TRBJ1-4; no clear D gene. Germline CDR1 reads SGHDT; CDR2 reads YYEEEE. The V end lost 4 bases, the J end lost 8 bases, and 18 bases lay between the germline ends. This CDR3 region has 15 residues. CDR3 in DNA: TGTGCCAGCAGCCCCGCCGCTTTCCGTAGAGAAAAACTGTTTTTT. It encodes CASSPAAFRREKLFF.

For this clone: Distinct nucleotide sequences in the sample also encode this CDR3. V usage is TRBV20-1 and J usage is TRBJ2-7; possibly TRBD2 for D (5 bases). Trimming stripped 2 bases from V and 4 bases from J, with 6 bases between. Germline CDR1 is DFQATT and CDR2 is SNEGSKA (reference sequence). The CDR3 length is 11 residues. CDR3 sequence (DNA): TGCAGTGCTAGAAGGGAGTACGAGCAGTACTTC. Its translation is CSARREYEQYF.

The chain carries TRBV5-1 and TRBJ2-7; 10 bases fit TRBD1. Trimming took 4 bases from V and 4 from J; bases not matched to a gene: 5. Germline V lookup: CDR1 SGHRS, CDR2 YFSETQ. The CDR3 sequence is 14 residues long. CDR3 bases: TGCGCCAGCAGCCCCCGGGACAGGGGTTACGAGCAGTACTTC. Its protein is CASSPRDRGYEQYF.

The chain uses TRBV4-2 and TRBJ1-2; possible D gene TRBD1, 6 bases. The CDR3 totals 15 residues. CDR1 LGHNA and CDR2 YNFKEQ come from the germline V gene. V dropped 2 bases and J dropped 4 bases, with 14 bases sitting between them. The CDR3 DNA follows: TGTGCCAGCAGCCAAACTTGGGGGGCGAGCTATGGCTACACCTTC. Translated, it gives CASSQTWGASYGYTF.

V and J are TRBV5-1 and TRBJ1-6; 8 nucleotides line up with TRBD1. The CDR3 contains 15 residues. The V segment lost 4 bases and the J segment 10 bases; nucleotides outside the gene matches: 10. Germline V lookup: CDR1 SGHRS, CDR2 YFSETQ. The DNA of the CDR3 is TGCGCCAGCAGCACCGACAGGGGACCGTGGTCACCCCTCCACTTT. Its translation: CASSTDRGPWSPLHF.

This sequence joins TRBV9 and TRBJ2-7; D assignment may be TRBD1 or TRBD2 (5 bases each). Germline V gene data show CDR1 as SGDLS and CDR2 as YYNGEE. This CDR3 contains 16 residues. The V gene lost 3 bases and the J gene lost 4 bases, with 20 bases spanning the gap. The CDR3 protein is CASSGDPGRGAYEQYF. CDR3 nucleotides: TGTGCCAGCAGCGGCGATCCGGGACGGGGAGCTTACGAGCAGTACTTC. The whole variable domain, filled in from reference TRBV9 and TRBJ2-7, reads DSGVTQTPKHLITATGQRVTLRCSPRSGDLSVYWYQQSLDQGLQFLIQYYNGEERAKGNILERFSAQQFPDLHSELNLSSLELGDSALYFCASSGDPGRGAYEQYFGPGTRLTVT.

The chain recombines TRBV5-1 with TRBJ1-6; D gene uncertain. CDR3 length: 15 residues. The germline V gene encodes CDR1 SGHRS and CDR2 YFSETQ. V was cut by 4 bases and J by 7 bases, with 15 bases left in between. CDR3 in amino acids: CASSPRVGRNSPLHF. CDR3 coding DNA: TGCGCCAGCAGCCCCCGAGTTGGGAGGAATTCACCCCTCCACTTT.

The J gene is TRBJ2-3, the V gene TRBV30; either TRBD1 or TRBD2 may fit D (5 bases each). The CDR3 is made up of 13 amino acids. Germline assignment: CDR1 GTSNPN and CDR2 SVGIG (reference sequence). Trimming stripped 5 bases from V and 2 bases from J, with 11 bases between. In DNA, the CDR3 is TGTGCCTGGGCGAGGGGACCCACAGATACGCAGTATTTT. It yields the protein CAWARGPTDTQYF.

The chain couples TRBV6-4 to TRBJ1-1; D is undetermined. Germline V gene data show CDR1 as MRHNA and CDR2 as SNTAGT. The V and J ends lost 4 bases and 2 bases respectively, with 11 bases between them. The CDR3 consists of 14 residues. As DNA, the CDR3 is TGTGCCAGCAGTGTTGAACAGAGCAACACTGAAGCTTTCTTT. Protein: CASSVEQSNTEAFF.

This sequence joins TRBV2 and TRBJ1-5; the D is unclear. Germline loops: CDR1 SNHLY, CDR2 FYNNEI. The CDR3 has 15 residues. V lost 4 bases and J 5 bases, leaving 15 bases between the germline ends. The CDR3 region has the DNA TGTGCCAGCAGTGTTGATATTATTGAGGATCAGCCCCAGCATTTT. Protein product: CASSVDIIEDQPQHF.

The V call is TRBV6-5, the J call TRBJ1-1; maybe TRBD1 (5 bases). Germline-derived CDR1 and CDR2 are MNHEY and SVGAGI. CDR3 length: 13 residues. The germline V and J ends were trimmed by 7 bases and 2 bases, with 11 bases remaining between them. The CDR3, as DNA: TGTGCCAGCACGAGAACAGGTAACACTGAAGCTTTCTTT. This sequence encodes CASTRTGNTEAFF.

The chain employs TRBV9 and TRBJ1-2; 8 positions agree with TRBD1. V lost 3 bases, J lost 7 bases, and 8 bases stayed unmatched. Germline loops: CDR1 SGDLS, CDR2 YYNGEE. This CDR3 spans 14 amino acids. CDR3 residues: CASSDRQGAGGYTF. CDR3 sequence (DNA): TGTGCCAGCAGCGACAGGCAGGGGGCCGGTGGCTACACCTTC.

This clone was seen once. The chain employs TRBV11-2 and TRBJ1-2, with D perhaps TRBD1 (5 bases). Per germline, CDR1 SGHAT and CDR2 FQNNGV. This CDR3 contains 15 residues. The V end lost 4 bases, the J end lost 3 bases, and 15 bases lay between the germline ends. The CDR3 spells CASSSIRGQHYGYTF. The CDR3 nucleotides read TGTGCCAGCAGCTCTATCCGGGGCCAACACTATGGCTACACCTTC.